A single sample gave rise to the 8 T cell receptor beta chains below, sequenced in a study of T-cell memory formation after mild COVID-19. TCRdb called the 5' RACE reads again in MiXCR, with one record for every CDR3 protein. This table has roughly 400,000 distinct CDR3 sequences, around 17% appearing once. Sequenced material: PBMCs or a T cell subset sorted from them (not recorded which). Receptor source: a man younger than 30 who had mild COVID-19 (a few samples of this study predate the infection). Cell type and time point are not known.

A few counts support this clonotype. V gene TRBV15 combines with J gene TRBJ2-2; maybe TRBD2 (5 bases). Germline CDR1 LNHNV, CDR2 YYDKDF (reference sequence). Deletions cut 1 base from V and 1 base from J, with 7 bases between. This CDR3 spans 15 amino acids. CDR3 in amino acids: CATSRVRGNTGELFF. The CDR3 region has the DNA TGTGCCACCAGCAGAGTTCGGGGGAACACCGGGGAGCTGTTTTTT.

A word on this clonotype: The conserved final phenylalanine or tryptophan is absent from the CDR3, which likely points to a read error. It is unclear where the CDR3 begins or ends on the DNA, so no DNA is shown, and the CDR3 is as TCRdb lists it. The chain has TRBV7-9 and TRBJ2-1; TRBD2 is taken as the D call from the table, unchecked against the DNA. The CDR3 is 11 residues long, ends included. The germline V gene encodes CDR1 SEHNR and CDR2 FQNEAQ (reference sequence). CDR3 in amino acids: CASSAWLAGSL.

The rearrangement links TRBV20-1 to TRBJ2-1; no clear D gene. Trimming took off 5 bases at V and 5 bases at J, with 4 bases between the two ends. The CDR3 covers 10 residues. CDR1 is DFQATT and CDR2 is SNEGSKA in the germline V gene (reference sequence). DNA of the CDR3: TGCAGTGCTTACCACAATGAGCAGTTCTTC. Its protein is CSAYHNEQFF.

The chain joins TRBV7-2 to TRBJ2-2, with no clear D. This CDR3 comprises 12 residues. In germline, CDR1 is SGHTA, CDR2 FQGNSA. Trimming took off 8 bases at V and 4 bases at J, with 8 bases between the two ends. CDR3 region: CASASITGELFF. Written as DNA, the CDR3 is TGTGCCAGCGCCTCCATCACCGGGGAGCTGTTTTTT.

The gene calls are TRBV20-1 and TRBJ2-2; 11 nucleotides agree with TRBD2. There are 15 residues in the CDR3. With 5 bases clipped from V and 2 bases from J, the junction kept 4 bases outside the gene matches. Germline values: CDR1 DFQATT, CDR2 SNEGSKA (reference sequence). CDR3 nucleotide sequence: TGCAGTGCTCGTAGCGGGGGGGCCAACACCGGGGAGCTGTTTTTT. Its translation is CSARSGGANTGELFF.

The rearrangement joins TRBV5-1 to TRBJ1-4; a weak D match, TRBD1 (5 bases). Germline CDR1 is SGHRS and CDR2 is YFSETQ. CDR3 length equals 14 residues. V was pared by 0 bases and J by 12 bases, with 15 bases between. The CDR3 is CASSLDRFGLELFF. DNA of the CDR3: TGCGCCAGCAGCTTGGACAGGTTCGGCCTGGAACTGTTTTTT.

This clonotype was seen a few times. The rearrangement uses TRBV6-2 or TRBV6-3 and TRBJ1-5; the D is unclear. Germline V gene data show CDR1 as MNHEY and CDR2 as SVGEGT. The CDR3 runs 12 residues. V lost 5 bases and J lost 7, with 9 bases in between. The CDR3 region is CASSKVGQPQHF. The CDR3 DNA follows: TGTGCCAGCAGTAAGGTGGGCCAGCCCCAGCATTTT.

This clonotype was observed a handful of times. The V call is TRBV7-2, the J call TRBJ1-2; weak D call: TRBD1 (6 bases). Trimming cost V 0 bases and J 14 bases, with 10 bases left between them. CDR3 size: 11 residues. Looked up from germline, CDR1 is SGHTA and CDR2 is FQGNSA. CDR3 sequence: CASSLARQETF. Here the CDR3 DNA reads TGTGCCAGCAGCTTAGCGCGACAGGAAACCTTC.